Each of the 3 T cell receptor beta chains below was sequenced from the same sample in a study of CD8 T cells in ankylosing spondylitis. These receptors have no known antigen. Study outcomes and limitations: For ankylosing spondylitis blood, a TCR beta motif of several highly homologous variants appeared characteristic.

TCRdb passed the 5' RACE reads through MiXCR, listing each CDR3 protein once. Of 670,000 or so distinct CDR3 sequences listed, around a fifth are singletons. The source material was blood, either unsorted or a sorted T cell fraction (not recorded which). These receptors all come from a male donor with ankylosing spondylitis.

This clonotype occurred a few times. V and J are TRBV29-1 and TRBJ2-3; a possible D gene is TRBD1 (5 bases). CDR3 size: 14 residues. CDR1 SQVTM and CDR2 ANQGSEA come from the germline V gene. Trimming took off 7 bases at V and 2 bases at J, with 16 bases between the two ends. The CDR3 is CSAGISLNTDTQYF. In DNA, the CDR3 is TGCAGCGCAGGGATATCTCTAAACACAGATACGCAGTATTTT.

The chain couples TRBV12-3 or TRBV12-4 to TRBJ1-5; TRBD1 might be the D (6 bases). V lost 0 bases to trimming and J lost 0 bases, with 18 bases between them. The CDR3 is 19 residues long. The CDR3 spells CASSLARRGFNPSNQPQHF. In DNA, the CDR3 is TGTGCCAGCAGTTTAGCGCGCAGGGGTTTCAACCCTAGCAATCAGCCCCAGCATTTT.

This clonotype was counted a few times. CDR3 coding DNA: TGTGCCAGCAGTTTTGGGGGGAGGGCCTACAATGAGCAGTTCTTC. Translation: CASSFGGRAYNEQFF. This chain uses TRBV27 with TRBJ2-1; 7 bases align to TRBD2. The CDR3 covers 15 residues. Germline V lookup: CDR1 MNHEY, CDR2 SMNVEV (reference sequence). V gave up 3 bases and J gave up 2 bases; unmatched junction bases: 4.